The 30 T cell receptor beta chains below all came from one sample that was sequenced in a study of T cell responses to AZD1222 COVID-19 vaccine. TCRdb's copy holds only in-frame clones and misses some; the assay was immunoSEQ multiplex PCR. The sample records 150,000 or so clones, more than 90% being singletons. Specimen: peripheral blood, collected 28 days after the second AZD1222 dose. The origin of the receptors is an adult who received the AZD1222 COVID-19 vaccine.

J is TRBJ1-2 and V is TRBV19, with TRBD1 matching over 8 bases. Germline V gene sequence: CDR1 LNHDA, CDR2 SQIVND (reference sequence). This CDR3 comprises 13 residues. V lost 6 bases to trimming and J lost 7 bases; unmatched junction nucleotides: 7. The CDR3 here is CASRRQGAGGYTF. The CDR3 DNA reads TGTGCCAGTAGAAGGCAGGGGGCGGGTGGCTACACCTTC.

The chain is built from TRBV6-1 and TRBJ1-6; possibly TRBD1 for D (5 bases). Trimming removed 2 bases at V and 10 bases at J, with 12 bases between. CDR1 and CDR2 (germline): MNHNS, SASEGT. The CDR3 length is 14 residues. In nucleotides, the CDR3 is TGTGCCAGCAGTGAAAGCGAACGGGGCTCACCCCTCCACTTT. Translated: CASSESERGSPLHF.

This chain links TRBV6-1 with TRBJ2-2, with D perhaps matching TRBD1 (5 bases). Germline lookup yields CDR1 MNHNS and CDR2 SASEGT. The CDR3 has 15 residues. V was shortened by 2 bases and J by 7 bases, with 14 bases between the two germline ends. DNA for the CDR3: TGTGCCAGCAGTGAACGCCGCAGGGAAATCGGGGAGCTGTTTTTT. It translates to CASSERRREIGELFF.

V is TRBV5-1 and J is TRBJ1-6; D is perhaps TRBD1 (6 bases). The CDR3 totals 15 residues. Germline V gene data show CDR1 as SGHRS and CDR2 as YFSETQ. V lost 4 bases and J lost 10, with 18 bases in between. The CDR3 protein is CASSQNWDIGSPLHF. CDR3 sequence (DNA): TGCGCCAGCAGCCAAAACTGGGACATCGGATCACCCCTCCACTTT.

V and J are TRBV7-9 and TRBJ1-4, with D possibly TRBD1 on 5 matching bases. With 4 bases removed from V and 5 bases from J, the gap between germline ends came to 11 bases. Looked up from germline, CDR1 is SEHNR and CDR2 is FQNEAQ (reference sequence). The CDR3 runs 14 residues. The CDR3 protein is CASSSSGLNEKLFF. The CDR3 DNA is TGTGCCAGCAGCTCTTCGGGACTCAATGAAAAACTGTTTTTT.

With regard to this clone: This specimen includes other DNA sequences encoding the same CDR3. The chain joins TRBV12-3 or TRBV12-4 to TRBJ1-1; TRBD1 might be the D (5 bases). CDR3 length: 13 amino acids. V lost 3 bases and J lost 1, with 6 bases in between. Here the CDR3 DNA reads TGTGCCAGCAGTTTTGGACAGAACACTGAAGCTTTCTTT. Translated, it gives CASSFGQNTEAFF.

V usage is TRBV6-5 and J usage is TRBJ1-2, with a possible D match to TRBD1 (6 bases). V was trimmed by 10 bases and J by 10 bases, leaving 16 bases between them. The CDR3 consists of 11 residues. CDR1 is MNHEY and CDR2 is SVGAGI in the germline V gene. CDR3 sequence reads: CATYMGAYYTF. In DNA, the CDR3 is TGTGCCACCTACATGGGGGCTTACTACACCTTC.

The chain links TRBV18 to TRBJ2-3; no clear D gene. Germline V gene sequence: CDR1 KGHSH, CDR2 LQKENI. Trimming removed 0 bases from V and 4 bases from J, with 8 bases in between. This CDR3 is 14 amino acids long. CDR3 loop: CASSPPLSADTQYF. The CDR3, as DNA: TGTGCCAGCTCACCACCGTTATCTGCAGATACGCAGTATTTT.

This chain links TRBV19 with TRBJ2-3; TRBD2 aligns across 11 bases. Germline trimming cut 7 bases from V and 2 bases from J; bases unmatched to any gene: 2. The CDR3 length is 14 residues. Germline V gene data show CDR1 as LNHDA and CDR2 as SQIVND (reference sequence). The chain's CDR3 is CASKLAGATDTQYF. The CDR3 DNA sequence: TGTGCCAGTAAACTAGCGGGGGCCACAGATACGCAGTATTTT. Variable domain in full (rest from reference TRBV19 and TRBJ2-3): DGGITQSPKYLFRKEGQNVTLSCEQNLNHDAMYWYRQDPGQGLRLIYYSQIVNDFQKGDIAEGYSVSREKKESFPLTVTSAQKNPTAFYLCASKLAGATDTQYFGPGTRLTVL.

The J gene is TRBJ1-1, the V gene TRBV25-1, with D possibly TRBD1 on 6 matching bases. The germline V gene encodes CDR1 MGHDK and CDR2 SYGVNS. Trimming stripped 4 bases from V and 2 bases from J, with 11 bases between. The CDR3 length is 14 residues. The CDR3 reads CASSVQGLNTEAFF. CDR3 DNA: TGTGCCAGCAGTGTACAGGGCTTAAACACTGAAGCTTTCTTT. Complete variable domain (other parts from reference TRBV25-1 and TRBJ1-1): EADIYQTPRYLVIGTGKKITLECSQTMGHDKMYWYQQDPGMELHLIHYSYGVNSTEKGDLSSESTVSRIRTEHFPLTLESARPSHTSQYLCASSVQGLNTEAFFGQGTRLTVV.

V gene TRBV24-1 combines with J gene TRBJ1-2, with D unclear. Germline lookup yields CDR1 KGHDR and CDR2 SFDVKD. Trimming took off 7 bases at V and 0 bases at J, with 14 bases between the two ends. The CDR3 consists of 15 residues. The CDR3 coding sequence is TGTGCCACCAGCCACGGTCTTCAACCTAACTATGGCTACACCTTC. Protein: CATSHGLQPNYGYTF.

This rearrangement joins TRBV29-1 to TRBJ1-1, with D maybe TRBD1 (5 bases). The CDR3 extends over 14 amino acids. Germline CDR1 and CDR2: SQVTM and ANQGSEA. V was pared by 8 bases and J by 3 bases, with 19 bases between. The CDR3 sequence: CSTRASLGDTEAFF. CDR3 bases: TGCAGCACTCGGGCTTCCCTGGGGGACACTGAAGCTTTCTTT.

The chain has TRBV6-6 and TRBJ2-3; TRBD2 matches at 9 bases. CDR3 length equals 16 residues. Trimming removed 2 bases from V and 2 bases from J; junction bases left unmatched: 5. Germline V CDR1 and CDR2: MNHNY, SVGAGI (reference sequence). CDR3 sequence reads: CASSYAGGGLTDTQYF. In DNA, the CDR3 is TGTGCCAGCAGTTACGCGGGAGGGGGGCTCACAGATACGCAGTATTTT.

The chain has TRBV5-6 and TRBJ2-3; unclear D gene. CDR3 length: 12 residues. Germline assignment: CDR1 SGHDT and CDR2 YYEEEE. Trimming removed 2 bases at V and 6 bases at J, with 7 bases between. The CDR3 loop reads CASSLGADTQYF. CDR3 sequence (DNA): TGTGCCAGCAGCTTAGGAGCGGATACGCAGTATTTT.

The chain combines TRBV5-1 with TRBJ1-1, with 8 bases identical to TRBD1. J lost 6 bases, V lost 0 bases, and 4 bases had no gene match. Germline CDR1 reads SGHRS; CDR2 reads YFSETQ. This CDR3 has 14 amino acids. In nucleotides, the CDR3 is TGCGCCAGCAGCTTGGTGGACAGGGCCCCTGAAGCTTTCTTT. Encoded protein: CASSLVDRAPEAFF.

The chain recombines TRBV30 with TRBJ1-2; no clear D gene. The CDR3 is made up of 15 amino acids. Trimming removed 2 bases at V and 3 bases at J, with 16 bases between. The germline gives CDR1 GTSNPN, CDR2 SVGIG (reference sequence). CDR3 nucleotide sequence: TGTGCCTGGAGTCCATGGAGTTTGAATCACTATGGCTACACCTTC. This gives the protein CAWSPWSLNHYGYTF.

The DNA of the CDR3 is TGTGCCATCAGTGAGTCTACGAGCGTCGGCGGCGAGCAGTACTTC. As protein: CAISESTSVGGEQYF. The chain couples TRBV10-3 to TRBJ2-7, with unresolved D. V lost 0 bases to trimming and J lost 6 bases, with 15 bases between them. The CDR3 covers 15 residues. CDR1 is ENHRY and CDR2 is SYGVKD in the germline V gene.

The gene calls are TRBV27 and TRBJ2-6; D unresolved. The germline V gene has CDR1 MNHEY and CDR2 SMNVEV (reference sequence). The CDR3 spans 15 residues. Deletions cut 6 bases from V and 3 bases from J, with 12 bases between. The CDR3 coding sequence is TGTGCCAGCAGCCCGGGTCTATATGGGGCCAACGTCCTGACTTTC. Its translation: CASSPGLYGANVLTF. The full variable domain, its missing parts supplied by reference TRBV27 and TRBJ2-6, is EAQVTQNPRYLITVTGKKLTVTCSQNMNHEYMSWYRQDPGLGLRQIYYSMNVEVTDKGDVPEGYKVSRKEKRNFPLILESPSPNQTSLYFCASSPGLYGANVLTFGAGSRLTVL.

This sequence joins TRBV5-6 and TRBJ1-6; 10 bases agree with TRBD1. V shed 4 bases, J shed 9 bases, and the junction held 4 bases outside the gene matches. The CDR3 is 14 amino acids. Germline loops: CDR1 SGHDT, CDR2 YYEEEE. CDR3 amino acids: CASSPGTGVSPLHF. The CDR3, as DNA: TGTGCCAGCAGCCCCGGGACAGGGGTTTCACCCCTCCACTTT.

Turning to this clone: Other DNA sequences in this specimen translate into the identical CDR3. The V gene is TRBV28, the J gene TRBJ1-1; no definite D call. The V gene's germline CDR1 is MDHEN and CDR2 SYDVKM. This CDR3 contains 12 residues. V lost 4 bases to trimming and J lost 6 bases, with 9 bases between them. Here the CDR3 DNA reads TGTGCCAGCAGTTCGCGGCGAGCTGAAGCTTTCTTT. It is translated as CASSSRRAEAFF.

The chain is built from TRBV3-1 (or the pseudogene TRBV3-2) and TRBJ2-3; 14 nucleotides align to TRBD2. The CDR3 has 15 residues. V lost 7 bases, J lost 14 bases, and 14 bases stayed unmatched. Germline values: CDR1 LGHDT, CDR2 YNNKEL (reference sequence). The CDR3 spells CASNLHGTSGSMVYF. The DNA for the CDR3 is TGTGCCAGCAACCTTCACGGGACTAGCGGGAGTATGGTGTATTTT.

V usage is TRBV7-6 and J usage is TRBJ2-1; D tentatively reads TRBD1 or TRBD2 (5 bases each). In germline, CDR1 is SGHVS, CDR2 FNYEAQ. The ends were cut back, 5 bases at V and 7 bases at J, with 15 bases in the middle. The CDR3 sequence is 14 residues long. This chain's CDR3 is CASSRMAGSNEQFF. For the CDR3, the DNA is TGTGCCAGCAGCCGGATGGCAGGGAGTAATGAGCAGTTCTTC.

This sequence joins TRBV9 and TRBJ2-5; 11 bases agree with TRBD2. Unmatched junction bases numbered 5, after V lost 3 bases and J lost 1 base. Germline CDR1 SGDLS, CDR2 YYNGEE. The CDR3 totals 16 residues. CDR3 region: CASSGGLAGSQETQYF. The CDR3 region has the DNA TGTGCCAGCAGCGGTGGACTAGCGGGTTCCCAAGAGACCCAGTACTTC. Looking up the rest from reference TRBV9 and TRBJ2-5 gives the full variable domain: DSGVTQTPKHLITATGQRVTLRCSPRSGDLSVYWYQQSLDQGLQFLIQYYNGEERAKGNILERFSAQQFPDLHSELNLSSLELGDSALYFCASSGGLAGSQETQYFGPGTRLLVL.

V is TRBV5-6 and J is TRBJ1-2; 7 bases are shared with TRBD1. Per germline, CDR1 SGHDT and CDR2 YYEEEE. The CDR3 covers 15 residues. J gave up 5 bases and V 2 bases, and 9 bases lay outside the gene matches. CDR3 residues: CASSFLTGAGYGYTF. The CDR3 nucleotides are TGTGCCAGCAGCTTCCTAACAGGGGCAGGTTATGGCTACACCTTC. The full variable domain, completed using reference TRBV5-6 and TRBJ1-2, is DAGVTQSPTHLIKTRGQQVTLRCSPKSGHDTVSWYQQALGQGPQFIFQYYEEEERQRGNFPDRFSGHQFPNYSSELNVNALLLGDSALYLCASSFLTGAGYGYTFGSGTRLTVV.

The genes are TRBV3-1 (or the pseudogene TRBV3-2) and TRBJ1-2, with D possibly matching TRBD1 (6 bases). This CDR3 has 14 amino acids. The V and J ends lost 4 bases and 6 bases respectively, with 15 bases between them. Germline CDR1 LGHDT, CDR2 YNNKEL (reference sequence). The CDR3 reads CASSRATGTNGYTF. In nucleotides, the CDR3 is TGTGCCAGCAGCCGAGCTACAGGGACGAATGGCTACACCTTC.

The rearrangement links TRBV7-9 to TRBJ2-5; D is unclear. The CDR3 length is 12 residues. Germline CDR1 and CDR2: SEHNR and FQNEAQ (reference sequence). The V gene lost 4 bases and the J gene lost 7 bases, with 10 bases spanning the gap. As DNA, the CDR3 is TGTGCCAGCAGCTACCGACTTGGGACCCAGTACTTC. Protein product: CASSYRLGTQYF.

V usage is TRBV9 and J usage is TRBJ2-2, with no clear D. Germline loops: CDR1 SGDLS, CDR2 YYNGEE. V was trimmed by 3 bases and J by 7 bases, leaving 16 bases between them. This CDR3 has 15 residues. CDR3 protein: CASSASSNLGGELFF. CDR3 DNA: TGTGCCAGCAGCGCGAGTTCCAACTTGGGCGGGGAGCTGTTTTTT.

The gene calls are TRBV9 and TRBJ2-3; 8 bases are a match to TRBD2. The trim removed 2 bases at V and 1 base at J, leaving 0 bases unmatched. Germline CDR1 and CDR2: SGDLS and YYNGEE. The CDR3 length is 14 residues. The CDR3 coding sequence is TGTGCCAGCAGCGTTAGCGGGGGCACAGATACGCAGTATTTT. Its protein product is CASSVSGGTDTQYF.

The chain uses TRBV3-1 (or the pseudogene TRBV3-2) and TRBJ1-6; weak D call: TRBD1 (6 bases). CDR3 length: 15 amino acids. Trimming removed 4 bases at V and 10 bases at J, with 17 bases between. Germline V gene sequence: CDR1 LGHDT, CDR2 YNNKEL (reference sequence). The CDR3 DNA follows: TGTGCCAGCAGCCTAGGGGGGCGGGCCCTATCACCCCTCCACTTT. Protein sequence: CASSLGGRALSPLHF.

The chain employs TRBV27 and TRBJ1-5; tentative D call: TRBD1 (6 bases). Germline-derived CDR1 and CDR2 are MNHEY and SMNVEV (reference sequence). This CDR3 has 14 residues. V was trimmed by 6 bases and J by 5 bases, leaving 14 bases between them. The CDR3 sequence is CASSLYPGDQPQHF. The CDR3 region has the DNA TGTGCCAGCAGCCTATACCCAGGGGATCAGCCCCAGCATTTT.